This T cell receptor beta chain was retrieved from a study of T and B cells in COVID-19 patients. Study at large: Blood was sampled from COVID-19 patients who were either actively infected or recovered. Of about 22 active-infection patients, approximately 17 carried comorbidities linked to unfavorable COVID-19 outcome.

Regarding the study as a whole: Blood from mildly ill patients while symptomatic, and early samples from severe cases, were scarce. Clonality of TRB repertoires was high in active COVID-19; recovery brought above-healthy diversity and richness.

There are a few counts of this clonotype. Its antigen is still unknown. Multiplex PCR with BIOMED2 TRB-A/B primer pools amplified TRB rearrangements. Using its own MiXCR run on the multiplex PCR reads, TCRdb lists one record per CDR3 protein. Here the sample spans thousands of distinct CDR3 sequences, 20% to 30% being singletons. Deletions cut 4 bases from V and 4 bases from J, with 16 bases between. Germline V gene sequence: CDR1 LNHDA, CDR2 SQIVND (reference sequence). This CDR3 has 15 amino acids. Each TRB amplification used about 220-500 ng of genomic DNA from blood. The chain links TRBV19 to TRBJ1-1, with unresolved D. This TCR was recovered from a human donor with active COVID-19. Sample: blood. In DNA, the CDR3 is TGTGCCAGTAGTACCCCCGTAGGGCCGGCCACTGAAGCTTTCTTT. Translated: CASSTPVGPATEAFF.